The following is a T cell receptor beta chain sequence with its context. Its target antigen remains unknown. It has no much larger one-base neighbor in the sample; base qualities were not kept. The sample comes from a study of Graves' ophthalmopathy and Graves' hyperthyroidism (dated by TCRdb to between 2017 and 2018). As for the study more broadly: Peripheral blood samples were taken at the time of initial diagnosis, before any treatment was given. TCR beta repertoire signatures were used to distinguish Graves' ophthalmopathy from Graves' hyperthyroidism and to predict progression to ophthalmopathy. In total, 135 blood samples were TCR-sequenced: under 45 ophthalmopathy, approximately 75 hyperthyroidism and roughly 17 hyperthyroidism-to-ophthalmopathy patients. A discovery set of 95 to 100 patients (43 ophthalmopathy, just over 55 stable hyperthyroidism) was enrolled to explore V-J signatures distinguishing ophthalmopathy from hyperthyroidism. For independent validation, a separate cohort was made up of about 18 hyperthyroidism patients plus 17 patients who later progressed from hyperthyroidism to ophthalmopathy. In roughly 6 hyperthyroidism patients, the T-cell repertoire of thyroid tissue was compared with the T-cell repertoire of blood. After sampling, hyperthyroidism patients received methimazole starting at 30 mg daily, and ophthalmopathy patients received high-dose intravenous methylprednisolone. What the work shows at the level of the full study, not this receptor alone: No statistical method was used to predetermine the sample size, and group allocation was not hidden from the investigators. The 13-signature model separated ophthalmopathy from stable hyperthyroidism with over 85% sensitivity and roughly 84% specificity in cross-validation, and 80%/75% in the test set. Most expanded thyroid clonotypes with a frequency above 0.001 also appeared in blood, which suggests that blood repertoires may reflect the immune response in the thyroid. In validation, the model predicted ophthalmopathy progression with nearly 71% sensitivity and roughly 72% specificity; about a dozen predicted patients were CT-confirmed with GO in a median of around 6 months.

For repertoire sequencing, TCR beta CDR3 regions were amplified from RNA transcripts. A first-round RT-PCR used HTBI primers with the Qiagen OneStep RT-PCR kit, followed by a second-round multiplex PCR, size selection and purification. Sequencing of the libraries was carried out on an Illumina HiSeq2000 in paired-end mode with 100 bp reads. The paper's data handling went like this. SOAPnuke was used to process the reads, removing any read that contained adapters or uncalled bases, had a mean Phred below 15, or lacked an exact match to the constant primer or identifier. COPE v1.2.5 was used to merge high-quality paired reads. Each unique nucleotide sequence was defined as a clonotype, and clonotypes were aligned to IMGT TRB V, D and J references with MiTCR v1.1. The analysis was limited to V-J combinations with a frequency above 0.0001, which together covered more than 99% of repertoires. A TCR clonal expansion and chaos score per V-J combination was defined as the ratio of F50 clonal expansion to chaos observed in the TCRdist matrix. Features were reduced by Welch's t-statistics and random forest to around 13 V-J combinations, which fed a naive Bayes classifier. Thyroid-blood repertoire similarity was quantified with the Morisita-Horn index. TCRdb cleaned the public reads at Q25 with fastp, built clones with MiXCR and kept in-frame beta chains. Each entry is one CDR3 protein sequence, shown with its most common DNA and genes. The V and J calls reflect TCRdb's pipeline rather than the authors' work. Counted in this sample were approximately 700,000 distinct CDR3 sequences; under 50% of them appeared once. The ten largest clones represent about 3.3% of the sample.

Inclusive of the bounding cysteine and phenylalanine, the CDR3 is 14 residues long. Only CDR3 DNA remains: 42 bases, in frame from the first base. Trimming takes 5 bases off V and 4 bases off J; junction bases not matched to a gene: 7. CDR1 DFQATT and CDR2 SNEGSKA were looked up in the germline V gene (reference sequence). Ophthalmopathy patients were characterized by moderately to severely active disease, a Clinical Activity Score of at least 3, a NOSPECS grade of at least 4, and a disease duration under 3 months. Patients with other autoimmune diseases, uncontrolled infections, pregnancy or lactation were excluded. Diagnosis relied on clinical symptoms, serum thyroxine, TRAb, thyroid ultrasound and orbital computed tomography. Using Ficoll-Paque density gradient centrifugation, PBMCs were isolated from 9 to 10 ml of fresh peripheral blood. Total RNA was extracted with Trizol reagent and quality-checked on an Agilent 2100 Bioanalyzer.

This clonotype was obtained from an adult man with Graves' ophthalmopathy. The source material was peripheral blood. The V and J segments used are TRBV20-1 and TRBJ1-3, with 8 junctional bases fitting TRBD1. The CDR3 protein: CSAEQGGSGNTIYF. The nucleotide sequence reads TGCAGTGCTGAACAGGGGGGTTCGGGAAACACCATATATTTT.